Listed here is a single T cell receptor (beta chain). The record originates from a study of blood T cell repertoires in COVID-19. Study as a whole: Samples came from the United States, Italy and Spain, spanning acute and convalescent COVID-19. From T cells, B-cell-depleted T cells, or PBMCs came the material, which was cDNA or gDNA.

V gave up 4 bases and J gave up 6 bases, with 7 bases separating them. In germline, CDR1 is MNHEY, CDR2 SMNVEV (reference sequence). The CDR3 contains 11 residues. The data were produced by immunoSEQ multiplex PCR, yet TCRdb's version contains in-frame clones alone and is incomplete. The sample shows about 230,000 clones, roughly 87% of them seen only once. Cohorts were determined from participant-reported clinical history. Cohort 3 donors were reported recovered after two negative PCRs, clearance, or symptom resolution. The TCR originated in a man aged 25-45 years who had recovered from COVID-19. The chain employs TRBV27 and TRBJ2-7; maybe TRBD2 (6 bases). Input material: PBMCs or T cells enriched from blood (not recorded which). CDR3 in DNA: TGTGCCAGCAGTTCCGGGGGCGAGCAGTACTTC. Amino acid sequence: CASSSGGEQYF.